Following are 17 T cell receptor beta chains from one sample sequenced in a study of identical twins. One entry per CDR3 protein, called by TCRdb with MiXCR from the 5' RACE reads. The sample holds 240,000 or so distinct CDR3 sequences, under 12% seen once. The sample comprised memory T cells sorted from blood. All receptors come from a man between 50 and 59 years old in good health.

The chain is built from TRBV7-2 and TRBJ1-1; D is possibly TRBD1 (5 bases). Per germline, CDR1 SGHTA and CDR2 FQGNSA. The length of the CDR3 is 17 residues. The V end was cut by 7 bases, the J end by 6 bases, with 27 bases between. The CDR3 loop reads CASTLYWGGKDGAEAFF. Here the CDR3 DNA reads TGTGCCAGCACCCTCTATTGGGGGGGGAAGGATGGTGCTGAAGCTTTCTTT.

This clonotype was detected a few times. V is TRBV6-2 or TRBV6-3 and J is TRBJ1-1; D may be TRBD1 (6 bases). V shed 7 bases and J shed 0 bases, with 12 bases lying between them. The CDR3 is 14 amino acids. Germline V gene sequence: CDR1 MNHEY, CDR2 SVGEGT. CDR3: CASTRGALNTEAFF. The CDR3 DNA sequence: TGTGCCAGCACGCGGGGGGCGTTGAACACTGAAGCTTTCTTT.

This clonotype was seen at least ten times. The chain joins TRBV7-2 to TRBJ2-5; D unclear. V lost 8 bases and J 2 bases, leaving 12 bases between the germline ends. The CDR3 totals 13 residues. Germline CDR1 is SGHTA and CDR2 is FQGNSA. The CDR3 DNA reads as TGTGCCAGCTCGAGAGATATACAAGAGACCCAGTACTTC. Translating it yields CASSRDIQETQYF.

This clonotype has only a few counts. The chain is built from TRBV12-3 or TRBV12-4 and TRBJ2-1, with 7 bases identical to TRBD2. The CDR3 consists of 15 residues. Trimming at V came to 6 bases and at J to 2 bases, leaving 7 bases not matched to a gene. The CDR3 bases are TGTGCCAGCAGGTCCACTAGCGCCCCCTACAATGAGCAGTTCTTC. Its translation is CASRSTSAPYNEQFF.

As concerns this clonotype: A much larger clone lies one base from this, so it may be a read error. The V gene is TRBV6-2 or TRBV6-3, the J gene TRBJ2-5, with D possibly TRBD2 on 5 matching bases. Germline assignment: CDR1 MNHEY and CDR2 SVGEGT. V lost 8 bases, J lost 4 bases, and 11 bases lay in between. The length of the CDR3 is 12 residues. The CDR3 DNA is TGTGCCAGCCCCCAAGGAGGAGAGACCCAGTACTTC. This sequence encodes CASPQGGETQYF.

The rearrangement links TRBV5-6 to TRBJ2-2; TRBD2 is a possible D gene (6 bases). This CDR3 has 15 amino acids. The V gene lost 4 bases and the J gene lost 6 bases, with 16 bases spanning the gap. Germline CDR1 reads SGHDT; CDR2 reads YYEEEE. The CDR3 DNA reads TGTGCCAGCAGCACGGGACTGTTGAGTGCCGGGGAGCTGTTTTTT. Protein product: CASSTGLLSAGELFF. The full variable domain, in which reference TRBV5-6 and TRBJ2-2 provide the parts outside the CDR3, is DAGVTQSPTHLIKTRGQQVTLRCSPKSGHDTVSWYQQALGQGPQFIFQYYEEEERQRGNFPDRFSGHQFPNYSSELNVNALLLGDSALYLCASSTGLLSAGELFFGEGSRLTVL.

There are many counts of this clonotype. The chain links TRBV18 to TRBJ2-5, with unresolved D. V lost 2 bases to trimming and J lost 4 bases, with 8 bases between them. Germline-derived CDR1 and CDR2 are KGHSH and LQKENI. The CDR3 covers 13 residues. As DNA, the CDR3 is TGTGCCAGCTCACCAGGGCCAGCAGAGACCCAGTACTTC. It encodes CASSPGPAETQYF.

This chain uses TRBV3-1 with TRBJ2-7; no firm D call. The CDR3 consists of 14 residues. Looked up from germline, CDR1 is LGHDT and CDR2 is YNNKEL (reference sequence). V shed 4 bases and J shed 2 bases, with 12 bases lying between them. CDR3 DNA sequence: TGTGCCAGCAGCCCCGGACCGGCTACCTACGAGCAGTACTTC. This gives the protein CASSPGPATYEQYF.

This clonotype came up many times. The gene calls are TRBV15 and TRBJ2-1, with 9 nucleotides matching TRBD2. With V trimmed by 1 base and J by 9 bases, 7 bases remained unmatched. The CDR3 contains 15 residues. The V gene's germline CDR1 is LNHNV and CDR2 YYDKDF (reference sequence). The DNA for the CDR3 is TGTGCCACCAGCAGAGGTAGCGGGAGTTATGGTGAGCAGTTCTTC. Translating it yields CATSRGSGSYGEQFF.

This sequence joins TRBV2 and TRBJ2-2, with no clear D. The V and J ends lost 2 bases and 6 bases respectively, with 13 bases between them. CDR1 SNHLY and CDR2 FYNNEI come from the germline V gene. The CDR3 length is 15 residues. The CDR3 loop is CASSESTVSPGELFF. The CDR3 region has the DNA TGTGCCAGCAGTGAAAGTACAGTTTCGCCCGGGGAGCTGTTTTTT.

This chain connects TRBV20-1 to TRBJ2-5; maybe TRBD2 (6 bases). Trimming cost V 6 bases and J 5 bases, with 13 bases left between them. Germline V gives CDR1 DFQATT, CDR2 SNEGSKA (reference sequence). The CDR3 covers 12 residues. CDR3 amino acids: CSATGLLETQYF. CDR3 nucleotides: TGCAGTGCAACGGGACTTTTGGAGACCCAGTACTTC.

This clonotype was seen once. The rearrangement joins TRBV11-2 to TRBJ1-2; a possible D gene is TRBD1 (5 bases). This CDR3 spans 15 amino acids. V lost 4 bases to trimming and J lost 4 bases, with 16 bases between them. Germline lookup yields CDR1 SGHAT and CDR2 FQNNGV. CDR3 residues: CASSSGGGDLYGYTF. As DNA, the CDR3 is TGTGCCAGCAGCTCCGGGGGGGGAGACCTCTATGGCTACACCTTC.

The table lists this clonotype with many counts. The chain's CDR3 is CASSRRGHEQYF. Here the CDR3 DNA reads TGTGCCAGCAGCCGCAGGGGCCACGAGCAGTACTTC. The chain is built from TRBV5-5 and TRBJ2-7; D perhaps matches TRBD1 (6 bases). Germline lookup yields CDR1 SGHKS and CDR2 YYEKEE (reference sequence). The CDR3 contains 12 residues. Deletions cut 4 bases from V and 5 bases from J, with 10 bases between.

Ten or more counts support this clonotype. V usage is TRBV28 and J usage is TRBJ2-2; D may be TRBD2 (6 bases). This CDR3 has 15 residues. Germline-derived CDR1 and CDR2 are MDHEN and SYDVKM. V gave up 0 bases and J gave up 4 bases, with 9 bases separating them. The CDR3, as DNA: TGTGCCAGCAGTTTATGGGCGGGGAGCACCGGGGAGCTGTTTTTT. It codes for CASSLWAGSTGELFF.

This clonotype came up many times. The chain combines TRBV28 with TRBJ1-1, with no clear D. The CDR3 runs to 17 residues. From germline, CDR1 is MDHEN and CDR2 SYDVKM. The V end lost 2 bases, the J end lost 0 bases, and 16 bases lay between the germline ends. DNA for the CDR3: TGTGCCAGCAGTTTACGGACTCGGGGTTTTATGAACACTGAAGCTTTCTTT. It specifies CASSLRTRGFMNTEAFF.

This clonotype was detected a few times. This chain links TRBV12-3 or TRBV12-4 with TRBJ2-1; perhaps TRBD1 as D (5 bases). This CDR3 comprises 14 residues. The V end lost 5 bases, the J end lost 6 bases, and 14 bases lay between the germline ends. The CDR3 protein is CASSKQDLSNEQFF. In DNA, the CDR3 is TGTGCCAGCAGTAAACAGGATCTTAGCAATGAGCAGTTCTTC.

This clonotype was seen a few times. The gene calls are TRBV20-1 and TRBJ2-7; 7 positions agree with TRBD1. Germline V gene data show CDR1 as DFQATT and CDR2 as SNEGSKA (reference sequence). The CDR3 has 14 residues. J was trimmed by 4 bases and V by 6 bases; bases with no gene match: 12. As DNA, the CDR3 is TGCAGTGCCCGACCCTACAAACAGGGGTACGAGCAGTACTTC. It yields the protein CSARPYKQGYEQYF.